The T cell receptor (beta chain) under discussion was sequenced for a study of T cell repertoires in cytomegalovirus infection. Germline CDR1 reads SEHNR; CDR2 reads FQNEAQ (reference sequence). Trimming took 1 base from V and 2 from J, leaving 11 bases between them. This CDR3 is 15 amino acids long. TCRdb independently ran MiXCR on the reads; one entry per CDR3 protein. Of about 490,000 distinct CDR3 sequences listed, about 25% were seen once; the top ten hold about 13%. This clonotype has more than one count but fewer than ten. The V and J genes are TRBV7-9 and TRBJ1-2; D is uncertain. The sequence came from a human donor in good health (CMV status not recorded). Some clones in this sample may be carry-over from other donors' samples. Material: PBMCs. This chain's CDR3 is CASSLGEALNYGYTF. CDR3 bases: TGTGCCAGCAGCTTAGGCGAAGCCCTAAACTATGGCTACACCTTC.